Presented here are 19 T cell receptor beta chains from one specimen sequenced in a study of blood T cell repertoires in COVID-19. Repertoires were generated with immunoSEQ multiplex PCR, while TCRdb's copy carries only in-frame clones and drops some. The sample yields about 130,000 clones, around 80% seen once. Sequencing was carried out using peripheral blood. These receptors originate from a man aged 60-69 years who had recovered from COVID-19.

The rearrangement joins TRBV19 to TRBJ1-2, with D uncertain. CDR1 LNHDA and CDR2 SQIVND come from the germline V gene (reference sequence). CDR3 length equals 17 residues. V dropped 3 bases and J dropped 2 bases, with 19 bases sitting between them. This chain's CDR3 is CASSIGPGRLLNYGYTF. The CDR3 nucleotides are TGTGCCAGTAGTATCGGGCCTGGGAGGCTACTAAACTATGGCTACACCTTC.

This chain uses TRBV12-3 or TRBV12-4 with TRBJ1-1, with a possible D match to TRBD1 (5 bases). Trimming stripped 6 bases from V and 0 bases from J, with 8 bases between. The CDR3 has 13 residues. The CDR3 protein is CASSRQLNTEAFF. The CDR3 bases are TGTGCCAGCAGCAGACAGTTGAACACTGAAGCTTTCTTT.

The chain links TRBV24-1 to TRBJ2-1, with D perhaps TRBD1 (6 bases). CDR1 is KGHDR, CDR2 SFDVKD, per germline. The CDR3 runs to 15 residues. V dropped 3 bases and J dropped 2 bases, with 10 bases sitting between them. The CDR3 nucleotides are TGTGCCACCAGTGATGACGGGACAACCTACAATGAGCAGTTCTTC. Amino acid sequence: CATSDDGTTYNEQFF.

Of note for this clone: At one boundary the junction diverges from the germline segment, which might be a read error. Other nucleotide sequences from this sample produce the same CDR3. The chain has TRBV7-7 and TRBJ2-5; 7 bases line up with TRBD1. The CDR3 spans 14 residues. The germline gives CDR1 SSHAT, CDR2 FNYEAQ (reference sequence). Here the CDR3 reads CASSPDRDRETQYF. As DNA, the CDR3 is TGTGCTAGCAGCCCCGACAGGGATCGGGAGACCCAGTACTTC.

The rearrangement uses TRBV9 and TRBJ2-2; D remains unclear. Looked up from germline, CDR1 is SGDLS and CDR2 is YYNGEE. V shed 0 bases and J shed 6 bases, with 18 bases lying between them. This CDR3 is built from 17 residues. The CDR3 sequence is CASSVGAIGTGSGELFF. The CDR3 coding sequence is TGTGCCAGCAGCGTAGGGGCGATAGGTACCGGCTCCGGGGAGCTGTTTTTT.

V usage is TRBV6-6 and J usage is TRBJ1-5, with D possibly matching TRBD1 (6 bases). The germline V gene has CDR1 MNHNY and CDR2 SVGAGI (reference sequence). The V end lost 5 bases, the J end lost 7 bases, and 24 bases lay between the germline ends. The CDR3 consists of 17 residues. This CDR3 is CASSQYRDTGMEQPQHF. CDR3 bases: TGTGCCAGCAGTCAGTACCGGGACACGGGTATGGAACAGCCCCAGCATTTT.

This clone was observed a single time. The V and J genes are TRBV5-1 and TRBJ1-1; 11 nucleotides match TRBD1. After removal of 4 bases from V and 0 bases from J, the junction contained 5 bases not matched to a gene. The CDR3 consists of 16 residues. Germline V gives CDR1 SGHRS, CDR2 YFSETQ. CDR3 sequence reads: CASSPRTGGMNTEAFF. The CDR3 nucleotides read TGCGCCAGCAGCCCCAGGACAGGGGGCATGAACACTGAAGCTTTCTTT.

V usage is TRBV28 and J usage is TRBJ2-1, with 11 nucleotides matching TRBD2. This CDR3 has 13 amino acids. The ends lost 4 bases at V and 16 bases at J; junction bases unmatched: 9. Germline V gene lookup returns CDR1 MDHEN and CDR2 SYDVKM. CDR3 protein: CASSSTQTSGVFF. CDR3 DNA sequence: TGTGCCAGCAGTTCGACCCAGACTAGCGGGGTCTTCTTC.

This clone appeared once. The chain is built from TRBV13 and TRBJ2-2; D uncertain. The CDR3 runs 14 residues. V lost 2 bases, J lost 5 bases, and 9 bases lay in between. Germline CDR1 is PRHDT and CDR2 is FYEKMQ (reference sequence). The CDR3 here is CASSLPQTTGELFF. CDR3 nucleotide sequence: TGTGCCAGCAGCTTACCACAGACGACCGGGGAGCTGTTTTTT.

This clone was observed once. The CDR3 DNA is TGCGCCAGCAGCTCACAGAGCTCCTACAATGAGCAGTTCTTC. Protein sequence: CASSSQSSYNEQFF. This chain links TRBV5-1 with TRBJ2-1; D is ambiguous. Per the germline V gene, CDR1 is SGHRS and CDR2 is YFSETQ. V lost 3 bases, J lost 0 bases, and 7 bases lay in between. This CDR3 comprises 14 residues.

This clone was recorded many times. This rearrangement joins TRBV5-6 to TRBJ1-6; 10 nucleotides match TRBD1. V shed 4 bases and J 11 bases; nucleotides not matched to a gene: 6. Germline V gene sequence: CDR1 SGHDT, CDR2 YYEEEE. The CDR3 has 14 residues. CDR3 sequence: CASSTGQGRPPLHF. Here the CDR3 DNA reads TGTGCCAGCAGCACGGGACAGGGGAGACCACCCCTCCACTTT.

The V call is TRBV27, the J call TRBJ2-1; 8 nucleotides line up with TRBD2. Per germline, CDR1 MNHEY and CDR2 SMNVEV (reference sequence). The CDR3 loop spans 14 amino acids. The trim removed 6 bases at V and 7 bases at J, leaving 8 bases unmatched. The CDR3 coding sequence is TGTGCCAGCAGGACCTTAGGCGGGAGGAATGAGCAGTTCTTC. Translated, it gives CASRTLGGRNEQFF.

The J gene is TRBJ2-5, the V gene TRBV28; maybe TRBD1 (5 bases). V was pared by 11 bases and J by 3 bases, with 10 bases between. CDR1 and CDR2 (germline): MDHEN, SYDVKM. CDR3 size: 11 residues. DNA of the CDR3: TGTGCCGTGTCCAGGGAAGAGACCCAGTACTTC. This gives the protein CAVSREETQYF.

V usage is TRBV5-6 and J usage is TRBJ1-4; D is possibly TRBD1 (6 bases). CDR1 is SGHDT, CDR2 YYEEEE, per germline. This CDR3 is built from 14 residues. Trimming stripped 2 bases from V and 7 bases from J, with 12 bases between. The CDR3 DNA reads as TGTGCCAGCAGCTTCCCAGGGGTTCGTGAAAAACTGTTTTTT. Amino acid sequence: CASSFPGVREKLFF.

The CDR3 DNA reads as TGTGCCAGCAGCTTTCTGGACAGTAATGAAAAACTGTTTTTT. Translating gives CASSFLDSNEKLFF. J is TRBJ1-4 and V is TRBV5-8, with a possible D match to TRBD1 (6 bases). Germline V gene lookup returns CDR1 SGHTS and CDR2 YDEGEE. Trimming took off 2 bases at V and 4 bases at J, with 9 bases between the two ends. There are 14 residues in the CDR3.

A remark on this clone: Additional DNA sequences in this sample encode the identical CDR3. J is TRBJ2-5 and V is TRBV30, with 8 bases lining up with TRBD2. Trimming took 5 bases from V and 1 from J; bases not matched to a gene: 6. The germline CDR1 and CDR2 sequences are GTSNPN and SVGIG (reference sequence). The CDR3 totals 14 residues. Here the CDR3 reads CAWRGGATQETQYF. DNA of the CDR3: TGTGCCTGGCGGGGGGGGGCAACCCAAGAGACCCAGTACTTC. Full variable domain (rest looked up from reference TRBV30 and TRBJ2-5): SQTIHQWPATLVQPVGSPLSLECTVEGTSNPNLYWYRQAAGRGLQLLFYSVGIGQISSEVPQNLSASRPQDRQFILSSKKLLLSDSGFYLCAWRGGATQETQYFGPGTRLLVL.

Concerning this clone itself: The identical CDR3 is also encoded by other nucleotide sequences in the sample. This chain connects TRBV19 to TRBJ2-7, with D possibly being TRBD1 (5 bases). V was pared by 8 bases and J by 4 bases, with 15 bases between. From germline, CDR1 is LNHDA and CDR2 SQIVND (reference sequence). CDR3 length: 13 amino acids. The CDR3 nucleotides are TGTGCCAGTTCCAGGGATCGTGAATACGAGCAGTACTTC. Translated: CASSRDREYEQYF.

This chain joins TRBV28 and TRBJ1-5; a possible D gene is TRBD1 (6 bases). This CDR3 has 16 residues. In germline, CDR1 is MDHEN, CDR2 SYDVKM. Trimming removed 8 bases at V and 6 bases at J, with 23 bases between. CDR3 residues: CASHHTPGEYGQPQHF. In nucleotides, the CDR3 is TGTGCCAGCCATCACACCCCAGGGGAATATGGTCAGCCCCAGCATTTT. Drawing the rest from reference TRBV28 and TRBJ1-5, the complete variable domain is DVKVTQSSRYLVKRTGEKVFLECVQDMDHENMFWYRQDPGLGLRLIYFSYDVKMKEKGDIPEGYSVSREKKERFSLILESASTNQTSMYLCASHHTPGEYGQPQHFGDGTRLSIL.

This chain uses TRBV29-1 with TRBJ2-1; TRBD2 matches 7 bases. Per germline, CDR1 SQVTM and CDR2 ANQGSEA. V was pared by 7 bases and J by 8 bases, with 8 bases of the junction left unmatched. This CDR3 is built from 12 residues. Written as DNA, the CDR3 is TGCAGCGGGGGAAGGGGAGGGGATGAGCAGTTCTTC. This encodes CSGGRGGDEQFF.